One TCR beta chain is described in this entry. Its antigen is not known. The data stem from a study of vaccination effects on CD4 cells after COVID-19. Overall study: A density of approximately 2.2 million PBMC per well was used; these cells were cultured with about 10 IU/ml IL-2 and roughly 9.5 ug/ml peptides.

CDR1 is SGHTS and CDR2 is YDEGEE in the germline V gene. V was clipped by 4 bases and J by 2 bases, with 18 bases between them. This CDR3 has 16 residues. The table came from immunoSEQ multiplex PCR; TCRdb's copy has only in-frame clones and leaves some out. The sample comprises about 74,000 clones, approximately 71% of which are singletons, and 2% to 2.5% rests with the top ten. Isolating CD4+ T cells followed roughly ten days of culture. This clonotype was sampled from a human donor who received a COVID-19 vaccine. V gene TRBV5-8 combines with J gene TRBJ2-5; maybe TRBD2 (6 bases). This specimen consisted of CD4+ T cells from PBMCs cultured without peptide, obtained before COVID-19 vaccination. CDR3 DNA sequence: TGTGCCAGCAGCCTCAGCAGGGACTCGCTTCAAGAGACCCAGTACTTC. Translating it yields CASSLSRDSLQETQYF.